Included here is one T cell receptor beta chain sequence, with context. The antigen remains unidentified. Participating donors were healthy, HIV-negative adults free of recent acute infections or vaccinations. Every subset's genomic DNA went evenly onto several immunoSEQ plates. Among the unsorted PBMC samples, replicate PCRs used 300 ng DNA, approximately 30,000 T cell genomes. TCRdb keeps only in-frame clones here, not all; method: immunoSEQ multiplex PCR. The table has 400,000 to 550,000 clones, 79% seen once. The data stem from a study of shared clonotypes between healthy human individuals. Study-wide results and caveats: Clonotype sharing among donors, it was expected, would be affected by sequencing depth.

The CDR3 contains 17 residues. The germline V gene encodes CDR1 SGHNT and CDR2 YYREEE (reference sequence). Trimming took off 0 bases at V and 0 bases at J, with 16 bases between the two ends. This TCR was sampled from a woman aged 40 to 50 in good health. Some clones in this sample may be carry-over from other donors' samples. Sequencing was performed on PBMCs. V and J are TRBV5-4 and TRBJ2-7; D not resolved. This chain's CDR3 is CASSLGPLAINSYEQYF. Written as DNA, the CDR3 is TGTGCCAGCAGCTTGGGCCCCTTGGCCATAAACTCCTACGAGCAGTACTTC.